The 3 T cell receptor beta chains below were found in one sample sequenced in a study of blood T cell repertoires in COVID-19. The data were produced by immunoSEQ multiplex PCR, yet TCRdb's version contains in-frame clones alone and is incomplete. Here the sample spans about 130,000 clones, about 79% being singletons. The sequencing sample was made of peripheral blood. Source of these receptors: a woman in her forties or fifties with acute or convalescent COVID-19.

This rearrangement joins TRBV6-5 to TRBJ2-6; D uncertain. Trimming left V 7 bases short and J 0 bases short, with 4 bases between. CDR1 is MNHEY, CDR2 SVGAGI, per germline. This CDR3 spans 13 amino acids. CDR3 DNA: TGTGCCAGCACCCTCTCTGGGGCCAACGTCCTGACTTTC. It yields the protein CASTLSGANVLTF.

This clone came up a few times. V and J are TRBV4-2 and TRBJ1-2; 11 bases line up with TRBD1. CDR1 and CDR2 (germline): LGHNA, YNFKEQ. V dropped 4 bases and J dropped 2; count of bases not matched to a gene: 3. CDR3 size: 15 residues. The CDR3 DNA reads as TGTGCCAGCAGCCCGTGGGACAGGGGGAACTATGGCTACACCTTC. The encoded protein is CASSPWDRGNYGYTF.

This chain connects TRBV5-1 to TRBJ1-2; 9 bases fit TRBD1. V lost 4 bases and J lost 2; bases outside the gene matches: 3. The CDR3 spans 14 residues. CDR1 is SGHRS, CDR2 YFSETQ, per germline. The CDR3 reads CASSRDRVNYGYTF. DNA of the CDR3: TGCGCCAGCAGCCGGGACAGGGTAAACTATGGCTACACCTTC.